This TCR beta chain stems from a study of CD8+ T cells in alopecia areata. Study-wide results and caveats: Normal skin's resident alphabeta T cells are sequenced alongside lesional scalp T cells. Compared with normal scalp, lesional scalp had higher clonality and more expanded CD8+ clones.

From alopecia areata patients, lesional scalp punch biopsies and peripheral blood were collected. PBMCs provided sorted CD4+ and CD8+ T cells. CDR1 is ENHRY, CDR2 SYGVKD, per germline. V was clipped by 6 bases and J by 10 bases, with 10 bases between them. The CDR3 spans 11 residues. A word on this clone: Its target is unknown.

TCR sequencing used cDNA made by reverse transcription of extracted RNA. Libraries were prepared by immunoSEQ multiplex PCR; TCRdb keeps only in-frame clonotypes and omits some of them. This sample has approximately 180,000 clones; just over 65% occur once, and the top ten carry 11%. Sequencing was performed on CD8+ T cells sorted from blood, taken at week 0. The receptor was derived from a human donor with alopecia areata. V and J are TRBV10-3 and TRBJ2-1; D ambiguous. CDR3 nucleotides: TGTGCCATCAGCCACGGCAGGGAGCAGTTCTTC. Encoded protein: CAISHGREQFF.